This entry is about one T cell receptor (beta chain). Its cognate antigen is unknown. Isolated RNA was reverse transcribed in full, so expressed TCRB transcripts were sequenced. The assay was immunoSEQ multiplex PCR, and TCRdb's table has in-frame clones only and misses some. Of 130,000 to 150,000 clones in the sample, about 12% were seen once. Sorting based on CD45RO/CCR7/CD25/CD127/CD95/CD27 separated CD4+ naive, central memory, regulatory and stem cell-like memory cells. V lost 3 bases, J lost 5 bases, and 7 bases lay in between. The germline V gene has CDR1 MNHEY and CDR2 SVGAGI. This CDR3 spans 12 amino acids. This specimen comes from a study of beta chain features in type 1 diabetes. Turning to the study itself: Cell yields, age and gender were similar between patients and healthy donors.

The study, taken as a whole, reports: All four CD4+ subsets from Type 1 diabetes patients carried moderately but significantly shorter TCRB CDR3s. The similarity of naive, central memory and Treg TCRB repertoires appeared greater among patients than among healthy donors. Using cDNA template may skew counts toward highly expressing activated cells.

The TCR was taken from a young man with type 1 diabetes. This chain uses TRBV6-5 with TRBJ1-1; D unclear. The sample taken for sequencing was central memory CD4+ T cells from blood. Here the CDR3 DNA reads TGTGCCAGCAGTTATGGGGAAACTGAAGCTTTCTTT. Residues: CASSYGETEAFF.